The entry below gives a single TCR beta chain sequence along with its context. The sample comes from a study of radiation and T cells in renal cell carcinoma. As to time point: blood 2 weeks post-SBRT. Sample treatment: 15 Gy SBRT to primary tumor, nephrectomy 4 weeks later. The CDR3 length is 15 residues. Trimming cost V 5 bases and J 3 bases, with 14 bases left between them. Germline-derived CDR1 and CDR2 are MDHEN and SYDVKM. Assay used: immunoSEQ multiplex PCR; TCRdb lists only in-frame clones, some missing. The table shows roughly 130,000 clones, with about 88% occurring only once. The chain joins TRBV28 to TRBJ1-5; the D is unclear. Sequenced here: blood, sampled from a patient whose treatment included radiotherapy and nephrectomy. This sequence originates from a woman aged 70 to 79 with renal cell carcinoma. The CDR3 nucleotides are TGTGCCAGCAGTCAATTGGGTGGTAACAATCAGCCCCAGCATTTT. It is translated as CASSQLGGNNQPQHF.